This T cell receptor (beta chain) was recorded in a study of response to subunit inactivated influenza vaccine. TCRdb reprocessed the RT-PCR reads with MiXCR, giving one entry per CDR3 protein. The sample has around 570,000 distinct CDR3 sequences, over 9% seen once. The CDR3 contains 15 residues. The V end was cut by 5 bases, the J end by 0 bases, with 11 bases between. Germline loops: CDR1 SGHTA, CDR2 FQGTGA. This clonotype appeared a few times. The same specimen was also included in a second study, on T cells expressing NK-cell markers. Turning to that study: Researchers built TCR beta cDNA using 5'RACE template switching with UMIs. Of eight sequenced donors, seven were HCMV-seropositive and one HCMV-seronegative. The dominant NKG2C+ clonotypes represented about 1.0-7.0% of CD8+ T cells in six or seven donors. The CD3+CD56-NKG2C+ fraction was also led by these clonotypes in a handful of donors. Expanded clones of NKG2C+ T cells had an unclear HCMV specificity.

This clonotype was sampled from a man in his forties or fifties who received an inactivated influenza vaccine. Sequenced material: PBMCs from blood, taken on the day of vaccination. The chain carries TRBV7-3 and TRBJ2-1; no clear D gene. The DNA for the CDR3 is TGTGCCAGCAGCCATGCGGAGAGCTCCTACAATGAGCAGTTCTTC. Translated: CASSHAESSYNEQFF. The variable domain in full, with the rest retrieved from reference TRBV7-3 and TRBJ2-1, is GAGVSQTPSNKVTEKGKYVELRCDPISGHTALYWYRQSLGQGPEFLIYFQGTGAADDSGLPNDRFFAVRPEGSVSTLKIQRTERGDSAVYLCASSHAESSYNEQFFGPGTRLTVL.